One sample yielded the 8 T cell receptor beta chains listed below, sequenced in a study of cytomegalovirus exposure and HLA in healthy donors. This PCR relied on a set of 60 Vbeta primers and 13 Jbeta primers. The data were produced by immunoSEQ multiplex PCR, yet TCRdb's version contains in-frame clones alone and is incomplete. The data show 150,000 to 200,000 clones, over 75% seen once. The specimen was PBMCs. The receptors were gathered from a man aged 18 to 35 in good health and CMV-seropositive.

J is TRBJ2-5 and V is TRBV2; 9 nucleotides match TRBD2. CDR1 and CDR2 from the germline V gene are SNHLY and FYNNEI. The CDR3 length is 17 residues. J lost 6 bases, V lost 4 bases, and 15 bases had no gene match. CDR3 loop: CASSGVAGASSRKTQYF. The CDR3 nucleotides are TGTGCCAGCAGTGGGGTAGCGGGGGCCTCCTCCAGGAAGACCCAGTACTTC.

This sequence joins TRBV4-2 and TRBJ2-5; the match to TRBD2 covers 10 bases. The CDR3 consists of 16 residues. With V trimmed by 6 bases and J by 10 bases, 17 bases remained unmatched. Germline CDR1 is LGHNA and CDR2 is YNFKEQ. The CDR3 spells CASSREFSGGVGGQYF. CDR3 bases: TGTGCCAGCAGTCGCGAGTTCAGCGGGGGGGTAGGTGGCCAGTACTTC.

This clone was seen only a few times. This sequence joins TRBV4-3 and TRBJ1-1; no definite D call. Germline V lookup: CDR1 LGHNA, CDR2 YSLEER. Trimming shortened V by 1 base and J by 3 bases, and 9 bases separated the two germline ends. The CDR3 covers 14 residues. The CDR3 bases are TGCGCCAGCAGCCAAGTATCGGGAGACACTGAAGCTTTCTTT. As protein: CASSQVSGDTEAFF.

The chain joins TRBV5-1 to TRBJ1-1; D unresolved. Trimming cost V 0 bases and J 4 bases, with 13 bases left between them. This CDR3 is built from 15 residues. From germline, CDR1 is SGHRS and CDR2 YFSETQ. The DNA of the CDR3 is TGCGCCAGCAGCTTGGGGGCAGGTCGAGTCACTGAAGCTTTCTTT. The encoded protein is CASSLGAGRVTEAFF. Together with reference TRBV5-1 and TRBJ1-1, the CDR3 gives the full variable domain: KAGVTQTPRYLIKTRGQQVTLSCSPISGHRSVSWYQQTPGQGLQFLFEYFSETQRNKGNFPGRFSGRQFSNSRSEMNVSTLELGDSALYLCASSLGAGRVTEAFFGQGTRLTVV.

V usage is TRBV5-1 and J usage is TRBJ2-2, with TRBD2 matching over 10 bases. The CDR3 sequence is 16 residues long. The junction had 3 bases not matched to a gene; V was cut back by 1 base and J by 3 bases. Germline CDR1 and CDR2: SGHRS and YFSETQ. CDR3 sequence reads: CASSLPLAGHTGELFF. CDR3 in DNA: TGCGCCAGCAGCTTGCCACTAGCGGGGCACACCGGGGAGCTGTTTTTT.

The chain carries TRBV29-1 and TRBJ1-2; 8 bases map to TRBD1. CDR1 and CDR2 (germline): SQVTM, ANQGSEA. V trimming: 4 bases; J trimming: 6 bases; junction bases outside the gene matches: 7. The CDR3 length is 13 residues. The CDR3: CSVAGGASNGYTF. The CDR3 nucleotides read TGCAGCGTTGCAGGGGGCGCGAGTAATGGCTACACCTTC.

This chain links TRBV15 with TRBJ1-6; tentatively, D is TRBD1 (5 bases). CDR1 LNHNV and CDR2 YYDKDF come from the germline V gene (reference sequence). V gave up 6 bases and J gave up 7 bases, with 13 bases separating them. This CDR3 comprises 14 residues. The CDR3 reads CATRGRRGNSPLHF. The CDR3 DNA is TGTGCCACCAGGGGACGCCGGGGGAATTCACCCCTCCACTTT.

The rearrangement links TRBV27 to TRBJ2-2; TRBD1 matches 12 bases. The CDR3 is 18 residues long. J gave up 7 bases and V 8 bases, and 17 bases lay outside the gene matches. Germline CDR1 is MNHEY and CDR2 is SMNVEV (reference sequence). CDR3 sequence reads: CASWGTGGAGGNVGELFF. Written as DNA, the CDR3 is TGTGCCAGCTGGGGGACAGGGGGCGCAGGGGGAAACGTCGGGGAGCTGTTTTTT.